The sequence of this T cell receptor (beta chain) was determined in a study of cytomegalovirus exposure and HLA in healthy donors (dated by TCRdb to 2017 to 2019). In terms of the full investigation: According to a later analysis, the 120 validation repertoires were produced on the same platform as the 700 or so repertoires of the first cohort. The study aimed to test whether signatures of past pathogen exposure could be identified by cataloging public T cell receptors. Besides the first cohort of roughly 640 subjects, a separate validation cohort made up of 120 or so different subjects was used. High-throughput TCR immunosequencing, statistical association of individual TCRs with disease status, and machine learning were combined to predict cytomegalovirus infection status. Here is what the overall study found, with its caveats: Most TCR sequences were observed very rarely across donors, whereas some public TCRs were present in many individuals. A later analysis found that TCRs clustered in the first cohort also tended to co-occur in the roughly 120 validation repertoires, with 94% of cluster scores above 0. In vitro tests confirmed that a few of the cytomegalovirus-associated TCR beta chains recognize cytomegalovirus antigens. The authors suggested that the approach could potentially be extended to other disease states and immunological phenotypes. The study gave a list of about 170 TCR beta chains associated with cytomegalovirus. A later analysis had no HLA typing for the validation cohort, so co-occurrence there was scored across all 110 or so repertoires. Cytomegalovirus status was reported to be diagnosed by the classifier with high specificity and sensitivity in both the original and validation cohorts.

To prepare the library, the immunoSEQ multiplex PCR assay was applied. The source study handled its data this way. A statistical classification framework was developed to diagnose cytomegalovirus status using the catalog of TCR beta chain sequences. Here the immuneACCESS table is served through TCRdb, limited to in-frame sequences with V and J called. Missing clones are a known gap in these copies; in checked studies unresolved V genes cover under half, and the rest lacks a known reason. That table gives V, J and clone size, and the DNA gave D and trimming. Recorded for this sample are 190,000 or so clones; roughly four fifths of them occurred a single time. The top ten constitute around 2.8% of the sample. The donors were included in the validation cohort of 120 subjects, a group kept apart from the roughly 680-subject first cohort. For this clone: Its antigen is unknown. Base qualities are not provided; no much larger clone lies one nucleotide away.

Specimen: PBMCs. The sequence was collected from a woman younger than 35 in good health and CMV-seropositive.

The CDR3 region: CASSVAGFNSPLHF. The DNA sequence follows: TGTGCCAGCAGTGTCGCGGGGTTTAATTCACCCCTCCACTTT. The V and J segments used are TRBV2 and TRBJ1-6, with no D gene named confidently. The junction shows trimming of 4 bases on V and 6 bases on J, plus 10 bases between the germline ends. The germline V gene sets CDR1 to SNHLY and CDR2 to FYNNEI. Counted from cysteine to phenylalanine, this CDR3 has 14 amino acids. The only DNA kept is the CDR3, 42 bases in frame from the first base.